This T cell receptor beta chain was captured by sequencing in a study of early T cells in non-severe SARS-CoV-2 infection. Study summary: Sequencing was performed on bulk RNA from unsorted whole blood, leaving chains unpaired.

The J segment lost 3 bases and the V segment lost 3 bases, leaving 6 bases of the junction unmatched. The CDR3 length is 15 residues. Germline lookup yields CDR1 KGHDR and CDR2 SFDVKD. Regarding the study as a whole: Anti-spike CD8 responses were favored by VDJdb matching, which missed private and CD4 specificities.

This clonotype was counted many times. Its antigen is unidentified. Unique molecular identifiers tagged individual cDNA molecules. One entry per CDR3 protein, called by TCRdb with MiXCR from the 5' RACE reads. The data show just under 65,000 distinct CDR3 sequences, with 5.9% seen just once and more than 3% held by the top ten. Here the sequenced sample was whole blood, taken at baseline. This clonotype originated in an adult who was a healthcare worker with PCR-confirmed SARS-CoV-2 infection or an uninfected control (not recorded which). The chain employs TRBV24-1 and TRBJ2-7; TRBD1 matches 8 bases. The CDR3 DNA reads TGTGCCACCAGTGATCCTCACAGGGGGTTCTACGAGCAGTACTTC. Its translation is CATSDPHRGFYEQYF.